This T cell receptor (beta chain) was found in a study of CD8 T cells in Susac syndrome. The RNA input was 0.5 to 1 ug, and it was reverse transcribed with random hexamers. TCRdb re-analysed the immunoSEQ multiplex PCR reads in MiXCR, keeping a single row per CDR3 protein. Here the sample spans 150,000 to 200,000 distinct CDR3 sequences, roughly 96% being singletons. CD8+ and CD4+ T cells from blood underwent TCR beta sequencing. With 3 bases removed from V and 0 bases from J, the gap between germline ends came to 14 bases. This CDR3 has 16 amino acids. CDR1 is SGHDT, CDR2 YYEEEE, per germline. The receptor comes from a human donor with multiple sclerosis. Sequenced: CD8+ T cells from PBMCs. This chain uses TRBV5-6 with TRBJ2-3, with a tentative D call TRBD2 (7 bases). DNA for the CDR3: TGTGCCAGCAGCTCCGGGGGGCCTACTAGCACAGATACGCAGTATTTT. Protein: CASSSGGPTSTDTQYF.